This TCR beta chain was recorded in a study of blood T cell repertoires in COVID-19. About the study: Acute and convalescent COVID-19 specimens originated in the United States, Italy and Spain. Nucleic acid was either cDNA or gDNA, and it came from T cells, B-cell-depleted T cells, or PBMCs.

Trimming pared 4 bases from V and 5 bases from J, leaving 18 bases between. CDR1 is SGHTA, CDR2 FQGNSA, per germline. The CDR3 is 17 residues long. Original processing methods: Reference gene primer amplification gave estimated nucleated cell counts. The data were produced by immunoSEQ multiplex PCR, yet TCRdb's version contains in-frame clones alone and is incomplete. V, J and clone size are taken as reported in that table, and D and trimming were inferred from the DNA itself. The sample comprises fewer than 150,000 clones, about 76% of which are singletons, and around a fifth rests with the top ten.

Material: peripheral blood. V and J are TRBV7-2 and TRBJ1-6; D uncertain. The sequence derives from an elderly man with acute or convalescent COVID-19. The chain's CDR3 is CASSSRPGLGNNSPLHF. The CDR3, as DNA: TGTGCCAGCAGCTCCAGACCGGGATTGGGGAATAATTCACCCCTCCACTTT. Full variable domain (missing parts from reference TRBV7-2 and TRBJ1-6): GAGVSQSPSNKVTEKGKDVELRCDPISGHTALYWYRQSLGQGLEFLIYFQGNSAPDKSGLPSDRFSAERTGGSVSTLTIQRTQQEDSAVYLCASSSRPGLGNNSPLHFGNGTRLTVT.